These 28 T cell receptor beta chains originate from one sample sequenced in a study of T-cell reconstitution after alpha-beta-depleted transplantation in children. Construction of the TCRbeta library involved unique molecular identifiers. MiXCR, applied by TCRdb to the PCR reads, yields one record per CDR3 protein. The sample includes under 450,000 distinct CDR3 sequences, less than 15% of them seen just once. Sequences were derived from PBMCs, sampled from the stem cell graft. These receptors were obtained from a human donor who donated a stem cell graft to a child with Fanconi anemia.

CDR3 sequence (DNA): TGTGCCAGCAGCTTAGGCAGGGTACGAGCTGAAGCTTTCTTT. Its protein is CASSLGRVRAEAFF. This chain joins TRBV7-9 and TRBJ1-1; D perhaps matches TRBD1 (5 bases). V dropped 1 base and J dropped 6 bases, with 12 bases sitting between them. Germline assignment: CDR1 SEHNR and CDR2 FQNEAQ (reference sequence). This CDR3 is 14 amino acids long.

This clonotype appeared many times. The genes are TRBV5-4 and TRBJ2-6; D remains ambiguous. V was trimmed by 7 bases and J by 0 bases, leaving 14 bases between them. The CDR3 is 16 amino acids. In germline, CDR1 is SGHNT, CDR2 YYREEE (reference sequence). CDR3 nucleotide sequence: TGTGCCAGCGAACAGAAAAAACCCTCTGGGGCCAACGTCCTGACTTTC. This sequence encodes CASEQKKPSGANVLTF.

This clonotype was seen a few times. CDR3: CSVEDGQVGDEQFF. Here the CDR3 DNA reads TGCAGCGTTGAAGACGGACAGGTCGGCGATGAGCAGTTCTTC. The genes are TRBV29-1 and TRBJ2-1; TRBD1 agrees at 7 bases. Germline lookup yields CDR1 SQVTM and CDR2 ANQGSEA. The CDR3 is made up of 14 amino acids. V was pared by 0 bases and J by 8 bases, with 7 bases of the junction left unmatched.

This clonotype was counted between two and nine times. The chain uses TRBV6-5 and TRBJ2-5; 7 nucleotides line up with TRBD1. CDR3 length equals 17 residues. Germline V gives CDR1 MNHEY, CDR2 SVGAGI. The V and J ends lost 4 bases and 1 base, in that order; junction bases with no gene match: 12. The CDR3 region is CASSSRFARDSQETQYF. The CDR3 DNA sequence: TGTGCCAGCAGTTCCCGATTTGCCCGGGACAGCCAAGAGACCCAGTACTTC.

This clonotype was seen more than once but under ten times. The gene calls are TRBV5-1 and TRBJ2-5, with 7 bases fitting TRBD2. Germline loops: CDR1 SGHRS, CDR2 YFSETQ. CDR3 size: 15 residues. J was trimmed by 2 bases and V by 4 bases; bases with no gene match: 8. The DNA of the CDR3 is TGCGCCAGCAGCCCCGGTTCTAGCGGACAAGAGACCCAGTACTTC. Amino acid sequence: CASSPGSSGQETQYF.

This clonotype has at least ten counts. The chain has TRBV6-2 or TRBV6-3 and TRBJ2-7, with D hard to call. Between the trimmed V and J ends, which lost 1 base and 6 bases, there was a span of 4 bases. From germline, CDR1 is MNHEY and CDR2 SVGEGT. The CDR3 has 11 amino acids. Written as DNA, the CDR3 is TGTGCCAGCAGTTACTACTCCGAGCAGTACTTC. Its protein product is CASSYYSEQYF.

This chain links TRBV5-6 with TRBJ1-5, with 10 bases lining up with TRBD1. Germline V gene data show CDR1 as SGHDT and CDR2 as YYEEEE. Unmatched junction bases numbered 11, after V lost 4 bases and J lost 7 bases. This CDR3 comprises 16 residues. CDR3 nucleotide sequence: TGTGCCAGCAGCGTGACTAAGGGACAGGGGCGGCAGCCCCAGCATTTT. Protein sequence: CASSVTKGQGRQPQHF.

This clonotype was found a few times. The chain uses TRBV9 and TRBJ2-3; tentative D call: TRBD2 (7 bases). The V gene's germline CDR1 is SGDLS and CDR2 YYNGEE. This CDR3 contains 15 residues. V was cut by 1 base and J by 4 bases, with 13 bases left in between. DNA for the CDR3: TGTGCCAGCAGCGTATGGGGGGGCCAAGCAGATACGCAGTATTTT. Translation gives CASSVWGGQADTQYF.

The chain has TRBV6-2 or TRBV6-3 and TRBJ2-1; D might be TRBD2 (6 bases). Germline V gene sequence: CDR1 MNHEY, CDR2 SVGEGT. Trimming took off 1 base at V and 5 bases at J, with 9 bases between the two ends. This CDR3 has 14 residues. This CDR3 is CASSYWTNDNEQFF. DNA for the CDR3: TGTGCCAGCAGTTACTGGACTAACGACAATGAGCAGTTCTTC.

This clonotype was seen a handful of times. The chain carries TRBV19 and TRBJ2-1; the D gene is possibly TRBD2 (6 bases). CDR1 and CDR2 from the germline V gene are LNHDA and SQIVND (reference sequence). The CDR3 runs 15 residues. Trimming removed 2 bases from V and 8 bases from J, with 16 bases in between. Here the CDR3 reads CASSITPGLSDEQFF. In DNA, the CDR3 is TGTGCCAGTAGTATAACCCCTGGACTATCCGATGAGCAGTTCTTC.

In this sample, this clonotype turned up many times. The chain links TRBV28 to TRBJ1-2; D is uncertain. Germline loops: CDR1 MDHEN, CDR2 SYDVKM. The CDR3 covers 12 residues. V lost 8 bases to trimming and J lost 4 bases, with 11 bases between them. The CDR3 DNA reads TGTGCCAGCGCCCCTAGACCCTATGGCTACACCTTC. It codes for CASAPRPYGYTF.

This chain joins TRBV7-2 and TRBJ1-2; D is unresolved. Germline loops: CDR1 SGHTA, CDR2 FQGNSA. The CDR3 totals 14 residues. V was pared by 7 bases and J by 0 bases, with 12 bases between. Written as DNA, the CDR3 is TGTGCCAGCAAAGAACTGAATACTAACTATGGCTACACCTTC. Its translation: CASKELNTNYGYTF.

This clonotype was detected many times. This chain connects TRBV29-1 to TRBJ2-1; no firm D call. Germline V gene sequence: CDR1 SQVTM, CDR2 ANQGSEA. The CDR3 runs 12 residues. Trimming removed 6 bases from V and 3 bases from J, with 9 bases in between. The CDR3 reads CSVKPSYNEQFF. CDR3 bases: TGCAGCGTCAAACCCAGCTACAATGAGCAGTTCTTC.

This clonotype was picked up a small number of times. The chain carries TRBV5-1 and TRBJ2-5; a possible D gene is TRBD2 (6 bases). The CDR3 contains 14 residues. Germline-derived CDR1 and CDR2 are SGHRS and YFSETQ. V lost 0 bases and J lost 5, with 11 bases in between. Here the CDR3 reads CASSLVGGDETQYF. The DNA of the CDR3 is TGCGCCAGCAGCTTGGTAGGAGGGGATGAGACCCAGTACTTC.

The chain employs TRBV28 and TRBJ2-7; D perhaps matches TRBD1 (6 bases). Germline V gives CDR1 MDHEN, CDR2 SYDVKM. This CDR3 spans 13 amino acids. Trimming removed 8 bases at V and 6 bases at J, with 17 bases between. CDR3 residues: CASAVGGYGEQYF. CDR3 in DNA: TGTGCCAGCGCTGTAGGGGGTTATGGCGAGCAGTACTTC.

This clonotype was recorded at least ten times. CDR3 coding DNA: TGTGCCAGCAGTTACTCGGAAGGCACTGAAGCTTTCTTT. The encoded protein is CASSYSEGTEAFF. The chain links TRBV6-6 to TRBJ1-1; D not resolved. The CDR3 spans 13 residues. V was pared by 0 bases and J by 4 bases, with 6 bases between. Germline values: CDR1 MNHNY, CDR2 SVGAGI (reference sequence).

The chain employs TRBV7-9 and TRBJ2-1; tentatively, D is TRBD2 (6 bases). V shed 2 bases and J shed 3 bases, with 11 bases lying between them. Germline loops: CDR1 SEHNR, CDR2 FQNEAQ (reference sequence). The CDR3 extends over 15 amino acids. As DNA, the CDR3 is TGTGCCAGCAGCTTATTTCCTAGCGTCTACAATGAGCAGTTCTTC. It codes for CASSLFPSVYNEQFF.

This clonotype has at least ten counts. J is TRBJ2-7 and V is TRBV27, with 7 bases aligning to TRBD1. This CDR3 contains 13 residues. CDR1 MNHEY and CDR2 SMNVEV come from the germline V gene (reference sequence). V gave up 5 bases and J gave up 2 bases; unmatched junction bases: 3. CDR3 region: CASSLDRTYEQYF. In DNA form, the CDR3 reads TGTGCCAGCAGTCTGGACAGGACCTACGAGCAGTACTTC.

This clonotype was detected only a few times. This chain connects TRBV2 to TRBJ2-5; weak D call: TRBD1 (6 bases). CDR1 is SNHLY and CDR2 is FYNNEI in the germline V gene. V dropped 5 bases and J dropped 5 bases, with 9 bases sitting between them. This CDR3 has 12 residues. The CDR3 region has the DNA TGTGCCAGCAGTAACAGGGTGGAGACCCAGTACTTC. This encodes CASSNRVETQYF.

The chain carries TRBV6-2 or TRBV6-3 and TRBJ1-5; no clear D. CDR3 length equals 15 residues. The germline V gene encodes CDR1 MNHEY and CDR2 SVGEGT. Trimming pared 0 bases from V and 4 bases from J, leaving 10 bases between. The CDR3 here is CASSYSQSLNQPQHF. CDR3 nucleotide sequence: TGTGCCAGCAGTTACTCTCAAAGTTTAAATCAGCCCCAGCATTTT.

This clonotype occurred many times. The CDR3, as DNA: TGTGCCAGCAGCAAAGGAAAGCTCGCTCTGGGAGATACGCAGTATTTT. It is translated as CASSKGKLALGDTQYF. The V gene is TRBV21-1, the J gene TRBJ2-3. TRBV21-1 is labeled a pseudogene. CDR3 length: 16 amino acids.

This chain uses TRBV5-1 with TRBJ1-1, with 9 bases lining up with TRBD1. V was pared by 0 bases and J by 4 bases, with 7 bases of the junction left unmatched. Germline lookup yields CDR1 SGHRS and CDR2 YFSETQ. The CDR3 is made up of 16 amino acids. In DNA, the CDR3 is TGCGCCAGCAGCTTGGGAAGGGGGACAGGGCGCACTGAAGCTTTCTTT. Its translation: CASSLGRGTGRTEAFF.

This clonotype was detected a few times. This rearrangement joins TRBV20-1 to TRBJ2-2, with TRBD1 matching 7 bases. This CDR3 is 14 amino acids long. V dropped 3 bases and J dropped 5; count of bases not matched to a gene: 6. Germline V gives CDR1 DFQATT, CDR2 SNEGSKA (reference sequence). The CDR3 protein is CSASNRGSTGELFF. The DNA for the CDR3 is TGCAGTGCTAGTAACAGGGGATCGACCGGGGAGCTGTTTTTT.

This chain uses TRBV7-2 with TRBJ1-6, with D perhaps TRBD1 (6 bases). Trimming stripped 2 bases from V and 7 bases from J, with 9 bases between. From germline, CDR1 is SGHTA and CDR2 FQGNSA. The CDR3 is made up of 14 amino acids. Written as DNA, the CDR3 is TGTGCCAGCAGCTTACAGGGGCGCAATTCACCCCTCCACTTT. It translates to CASSLQGRNSPLHF.

V usage is TRBV9 and J usage is TRBJ1-6; D unclear. Trimming removed 4 bases from V and 6 bases from J, with 11 bases in between. There are 14 residues in the CDR3. Germline assignment: CDR1 SGDLS and CDR2 YYNGEE. The DNA of the CDR3 is TGTGCCAGCAGCTCAGGACTGGTTAATTCACCCCTCCACTTT. This translates into CASSSGLVNSPLHF.

The chain employs TRBV4-2 and TRBJ2-7; D may be TRBD1 or TRBD2 (7 bases each). The CDR3 consists of 16 residues. Trimming pared 0 bases from V and 6 bases from J, leaving 18 bases between. Germline-derived CDR1 and CDR2 are LGHNA and YNFKEQ. This CDR3 is CASSQDQGGTLFEQYF. CDR3 bases: TGTGCCAGCAGCCAAGATCAGGGGGGGACTTTGTTCGAGCAGTACTTC.

This sequence joins TRBV4-1 and TRBJ2-3, with 8 bases aligning to TRBD2. V shed 2 bases and J 6 bases; nucleotides not matched to a gene: 10. The CDR3 is 16 amino acids. Germline V CDR1 and CDR2: MGHRA, YSYEKL. CDR3 sequence (DNA): TGCGCCAGCAGCCAATTAACGGGGGGGGGTGGTGATACGCAGTATTTT. It encodes CASSQLTGGGGDTQYF.

This clonotype came up a few times. The chain is built from TRBV28 and TRBJ1-1; D is possibly TRBD1 (6 bases). V lost 4 bases, J lost 11 bases, and 35 bases lay in between. The CDR3 runs 19 residues. Germline V gene sequence: CDR1 MDHEN, CDR2 SYDVKM. The DNA for the CDR3 is TGTGCCAGCAGTTCCTCCACAGCCGGACAGTCTCTACAACAGCGTCTGGCTTTCTTT. Amino acid sequence: CASSSSTAGQSLQQRLAFF.